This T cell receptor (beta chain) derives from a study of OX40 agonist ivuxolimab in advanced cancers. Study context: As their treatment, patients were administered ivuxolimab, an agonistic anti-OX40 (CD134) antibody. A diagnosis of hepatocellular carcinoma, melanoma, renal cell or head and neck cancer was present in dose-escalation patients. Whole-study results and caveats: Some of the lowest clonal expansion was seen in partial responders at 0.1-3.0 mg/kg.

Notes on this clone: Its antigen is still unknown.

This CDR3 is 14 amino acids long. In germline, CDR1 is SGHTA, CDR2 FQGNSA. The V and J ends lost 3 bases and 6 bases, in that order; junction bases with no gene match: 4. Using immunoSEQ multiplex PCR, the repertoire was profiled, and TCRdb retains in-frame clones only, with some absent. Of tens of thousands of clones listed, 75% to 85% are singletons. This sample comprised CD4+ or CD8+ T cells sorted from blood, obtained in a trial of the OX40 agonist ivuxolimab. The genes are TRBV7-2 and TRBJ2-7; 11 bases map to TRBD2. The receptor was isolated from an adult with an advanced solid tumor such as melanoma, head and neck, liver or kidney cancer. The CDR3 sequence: CASSFSGRGSEQYF. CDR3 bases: TGTGCCAGCAGCTTTAGCGGGAGGGGATCCGAGCAGTACTTC.